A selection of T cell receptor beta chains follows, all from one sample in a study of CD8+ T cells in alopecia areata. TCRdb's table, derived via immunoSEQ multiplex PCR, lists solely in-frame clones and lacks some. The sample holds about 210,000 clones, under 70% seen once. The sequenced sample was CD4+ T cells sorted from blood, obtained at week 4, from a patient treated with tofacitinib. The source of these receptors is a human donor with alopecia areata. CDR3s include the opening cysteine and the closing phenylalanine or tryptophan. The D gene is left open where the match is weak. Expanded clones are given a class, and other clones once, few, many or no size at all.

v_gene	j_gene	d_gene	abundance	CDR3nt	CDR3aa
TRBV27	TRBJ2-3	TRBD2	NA	TGTGCCAGCAGTTTAAGGGAGCGGGGGGCCGTTACAGATACGCAGTATTTT	CASSLRERGAVTDTQYF
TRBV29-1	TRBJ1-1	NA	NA	TGCAGCGCGTACAGGCTTAGACTCATGAACACTGAAGCTTTCTTT	CSAYRLRLMNTEAFF
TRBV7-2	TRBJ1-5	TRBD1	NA	TGTGCCAGCAGCTTCCAAACAGGGGTAGGTCAGCCCCAGCATTTT	CASSFQTGVGQPQHF
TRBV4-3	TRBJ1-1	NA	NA	TGCGCCAGCAGCCAAGTTGGGGGTGTAATCACTGAAGCTTTCTTT	CASSQVGGVITEAFF
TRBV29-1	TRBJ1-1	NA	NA	TGCAGCGTTGATGGACGGCAGAACACTGAAGCTTTCTTT	CSVDGRQNTEAFF
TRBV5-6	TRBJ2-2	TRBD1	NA	TGTGCCAGCAGGATGGACAGGGGGCTGATCACCGGGGAGCTGTTTTTT	CASRMDRGLITGELFF
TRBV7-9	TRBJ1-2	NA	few	TGTGCCAGCAGCCCTACCGGGGGGGACTATGGCTACACCTTC	CASSPTGGDYGYTF
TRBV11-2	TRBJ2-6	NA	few	TGTGCCAGCAGCTTAGACGGCAGGGCTGGTGGGGCCAACGTCCTGACTTTC	CASSLDGRAGGANVLTF
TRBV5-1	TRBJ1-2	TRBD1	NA	TGCGCCAGCAGCGCGGGACAGCCACTCTATGGCTACACCTTC	CASSAGQPLYGYTF
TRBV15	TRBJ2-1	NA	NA	TGTGCCACCAGCAAGACAGGCGGATACAATGAGCAGTTCTTC	CATSKTGGYNEQFF
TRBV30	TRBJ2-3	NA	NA	TGTGCCTGGAGTGTACAGTGGGAGACGCAGTATTTT	CAWSVQWETQYF
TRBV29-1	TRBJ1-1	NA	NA	TGCAGCGTTGAAGCAGGGATGAACACTGAAGCTTTCTTT	CSVEAGMNTEAFF
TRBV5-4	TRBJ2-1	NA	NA	TGTGCCAGCACCAGAGACAGTAATAGTTACAATGAGCAGTTCTTC	CASTRDSNSYNEQFF
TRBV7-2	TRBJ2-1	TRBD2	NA	TGTGCCACCACAGATTGGGGGGGTCTATACAATGAGCAGTTCTTC	CATTDWGGLYNEQFF
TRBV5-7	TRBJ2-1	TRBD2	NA	TGTGCCAGCAGCTTGGAACTAGCGGGGGGACATACCCGCAGTGAGCAGTTCTTC	CASSLELAGGHTRSEQFF
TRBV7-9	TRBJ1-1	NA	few	TGTGCCAGCAGCCCTGGACACCCAAACACTGAAGCTTTCTTT	CASSPGHPNTEAFF
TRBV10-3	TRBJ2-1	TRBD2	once	TGTGCCACGGGACTAGCGGCCTACAATGAGCAGTTCTTC	CATGLAAYNEQFF
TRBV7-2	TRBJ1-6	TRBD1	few	TGTGCCAGCAGCACGACAGGGACAAATAATTCACCCCTCCACTTT	CASSTTGTNNSPLHF
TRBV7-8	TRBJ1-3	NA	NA	TGTGCCAGCAGCTGGGGAACAGACTCTGGAAACACCATATATTTT	CASSWGTDSGNTIYF
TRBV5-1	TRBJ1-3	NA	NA	TGCGCCAGCAGCTTGGCCGACGGGACGGCTGGAAACACCATATATTTT	CASSLADGTAGNTIYF
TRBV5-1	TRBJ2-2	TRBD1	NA	TGCGCCAGCAGCGCTGACAGGGGGCCGGGCGGGGAGCTGTTTTTT	CASSADRGPGGELFF
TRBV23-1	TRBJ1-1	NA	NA	TGCGCCAGCAGTCAATCTGACCAAACTGAAGCTTTCTTT	CASSQSDQTEAFF
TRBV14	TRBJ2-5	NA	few	TGTGCCAGCAGCCAAGTTCCCGGGGCGGTTTTGGAGACCCAGTACTTC	CASSQVPGAVLETQYF
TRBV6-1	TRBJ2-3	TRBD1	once	TGTGCCAGCACCGATGGACAGGGGGCCACAGATACGCAGTATTTT	CASTDGQGATDTQYF
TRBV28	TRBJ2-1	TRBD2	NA	TGTGCCAGCAGTTTCTGGGGGGGGTCCGATGAGCAGTTCTTC	CASSFWGGSDEQFF
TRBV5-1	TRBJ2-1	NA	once	TGCGCCAGCAGCTTGGTAGGGGAAAGCTCCTACAATGAGCAGTTCTTC	CASSLVGESSYNEQFF
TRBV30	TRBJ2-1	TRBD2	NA	TGTGCCTGGGCCCAGCGCGGGGGGGTCGATGAGCAGTTCTTC	CAWAQRGGVDEQFF
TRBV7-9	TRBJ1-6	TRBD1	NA	TGTGCCAGCAGCCGGGGACAGGATAATTCACCCCTCCACTTT	CASSRGQDNSPLHF
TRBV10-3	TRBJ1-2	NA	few	TGTGCCACCCAGCAGGCGAGGGAACATGGCTACACCTTC	CATQQAREHGYTF
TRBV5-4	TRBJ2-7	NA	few	TGTGCCAGCAGCTTGGGAGGAGGAGGGGGGCCCTACGAGCAGTACTTC	CASSLGGGGGPYEQYF
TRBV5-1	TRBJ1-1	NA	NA	TGCGCCAGCAGCTTTTTAGGGGACACTGAAGCTTTCTTT	CASSFLGDTEAFF
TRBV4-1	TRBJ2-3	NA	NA	TGCGCCAGCAGCCAGGACGCCCCTCAGAGCACAGATACGCAGTATTTT	CASSQDAPQSTDTQYF
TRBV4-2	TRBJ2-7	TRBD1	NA	TGTGCCAGCAGCCAAGAAGACAGGGGAAGGGAGCAGTACTTC	CASSQEDRGREQYF
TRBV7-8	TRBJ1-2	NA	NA	TGTGCCAGCAGCTTAGACGGAGACTATGGCTACACCTTC	CASSLDGDYGYTF
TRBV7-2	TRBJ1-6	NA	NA	TGTGCCAGCAGCTTAGTAGCGCCGGGGAATAATTCACCCCTCCACTTT	CASSLVAPGNNSPLHF
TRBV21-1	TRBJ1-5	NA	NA	TGTGCCAGCAGCAAAGTTGGCAGGGGGTTCTTGCATCAGCCCCAGCATTTT	CASSKVGRGFLHQPQHF
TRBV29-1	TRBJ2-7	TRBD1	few	TGCAGCGCGTTGGGACAGGACTCCTACGAGCAGTACTTC	CSALGQDSYEQYF
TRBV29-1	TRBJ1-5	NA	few	TGCAGCGTTGGAGACCACAGAGGCAATCAGCCCCAGCATTTT	CSVGDHRGNQPQHF
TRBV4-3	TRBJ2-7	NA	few	TGCGCCAGCAGCTACGACAGGACTTCCTACGAGCAGTACTTC	CASSYDRTSYEQYF
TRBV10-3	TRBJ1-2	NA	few	TGTGCCATCAGTGGGGCAGATGGCTACACCTTC	CAISGADGYTF
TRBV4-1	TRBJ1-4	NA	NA	TGCGCCAGCAGCCAAGACGGGGGACGACTGTTTTTT	CASSQDGGRLFF
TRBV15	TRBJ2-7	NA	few	TGTGCCACCAGCAGATTCCCCGGGAACGAGCAGTACTTC	CATSRFPGNEQYF
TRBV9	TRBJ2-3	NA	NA	TGTGCCAGCAGCGTAGGACAGGATGAAAACACAGATACGCAGTATTTT	CASSVGQDENTDTQYF
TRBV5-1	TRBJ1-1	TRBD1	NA	TGCGCCAGCAGCTTGGAGGACAGGGTAGGAGCTTTCTTT	CASSLEDRVGAFF
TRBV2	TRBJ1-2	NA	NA	TGTGCCAGCAGTGCACAGGGTGGCTACACCTTC	CASSAQGGYTF
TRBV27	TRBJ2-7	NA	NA	TGTGCCAGCAGTTTATCCGAGCAGTACTTC	CASSLSEQYF
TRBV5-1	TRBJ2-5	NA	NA	TGCGCCAGCACCCTCGGGGGCTGGGAGACCCAGTACTTC	CASTLGGWETQYF
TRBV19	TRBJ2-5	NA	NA	TGTGCCAGTTTACCTAAGCTACGGGAGTACTTC	CASLPKLREYF
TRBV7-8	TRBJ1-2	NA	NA	TGTGCCAGCAGCGATCAACAGGGTGACTATGGCTACACCTTC	CASSDQQGDYGYTF